This T cell receptor (beta chain) was sequenced for a study of vaccination and CD4 T cells after COVID-19. About the research overall: Post-vaccination samples were procured at a median of approximately 72 days following dose two (range 14 to 241). At days 161 to 241 and at day 14 post-vaccination, a few convalescent patients were sampled.

Time point meaning: late sampling 161 to 241 days after vaccination in a few convalescent patients. The treatment denotes: approximately 11-day PBMC culture with coronavirus spike peptide pools or control peptides (ViraFEST assay). Around 2 million PBMCs per well were cultured with 9 to 10 IU/ml IL-2 and 10 ug/ml peptide pools. General study findings and limits: With convalescent patients, a median roughly 83% of reactive clones emerged solely after vaccination.

Concerning this clonotype: Its specificity is not known.

Sequencing of DNA taken from cultured CD4+ T cells relied on the Oncomine TCR Beta short-read assay. Via MiXCR, TCRdb re-called the PCR reads, giving one row per CDR3 protein. This table has around 25,000 distinct CDR3 sequences, about two fifths appearing once. V gave up 9 bases and J gave up 4 bases; unmatched junction bases: 11. This CDR3 region has 14 residues. Per the germline V gene, CDR1 is SGHAT and CDR2 is FQDESV (reference sequence). This receptor was identified in a human donor who had recovered from COVID-19. The J gene is TRBJ1-2, the V gene TRBV11-1; 7 nucleotides agree with TRBD1. Sample: CD4+ T cells from blood, cultured in vitro, taken about 7 months after SARS-CoV-2 vaccination. CDR3 DNA: TGTGCCAGTTCTAAGGGGGCCGGGATCTATGGCTACACCTTC. This codes for CASSKGAGIYGYTF.